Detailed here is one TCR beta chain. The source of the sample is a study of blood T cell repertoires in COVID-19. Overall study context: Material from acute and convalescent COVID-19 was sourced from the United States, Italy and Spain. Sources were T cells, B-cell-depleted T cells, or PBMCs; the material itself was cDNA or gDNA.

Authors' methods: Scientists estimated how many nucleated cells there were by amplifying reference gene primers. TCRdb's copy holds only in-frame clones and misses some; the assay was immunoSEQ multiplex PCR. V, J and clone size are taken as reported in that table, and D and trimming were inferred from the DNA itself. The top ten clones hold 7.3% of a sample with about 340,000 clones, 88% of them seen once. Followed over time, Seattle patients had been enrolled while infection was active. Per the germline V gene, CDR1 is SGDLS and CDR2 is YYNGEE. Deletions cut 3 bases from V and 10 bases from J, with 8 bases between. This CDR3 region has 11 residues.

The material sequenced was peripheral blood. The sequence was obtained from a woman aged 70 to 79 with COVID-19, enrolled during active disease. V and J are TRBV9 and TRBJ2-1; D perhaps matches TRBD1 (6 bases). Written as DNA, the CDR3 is TGTGCCAGCAGCGGAAGGGGGGAGCAGTTCTTC. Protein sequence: CASSGRGEQFF.